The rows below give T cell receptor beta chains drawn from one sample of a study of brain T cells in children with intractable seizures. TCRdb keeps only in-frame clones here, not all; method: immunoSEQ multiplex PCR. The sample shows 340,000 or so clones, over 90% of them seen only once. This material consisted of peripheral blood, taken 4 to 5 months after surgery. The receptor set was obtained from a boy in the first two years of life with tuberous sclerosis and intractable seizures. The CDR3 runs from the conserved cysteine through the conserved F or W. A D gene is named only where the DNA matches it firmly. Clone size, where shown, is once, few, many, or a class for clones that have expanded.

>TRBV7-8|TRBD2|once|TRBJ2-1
CASSLEAGGLYNEQFF
TGTGCCAGCAGCTTAGAGGCGGGAGGGTTATACAATGAGCAGTTCTTC
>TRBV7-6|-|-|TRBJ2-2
CASSLVRYGANTGELFF
TGTGCCAGCAGCTTAGTGCGGTACGGTGCGAACACCGGGGAGCTGTTTTTT
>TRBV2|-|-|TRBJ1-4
CASTSRSHEKLFF
TGTGCCAGCACCAGCAGATCCCATGAAAAACTGTTTTTT
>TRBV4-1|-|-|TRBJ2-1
CASSQPGEAEQFF
TGCGCCAGCAGCCAACCAGGTGAGGCTGAGCAGTTCTTC
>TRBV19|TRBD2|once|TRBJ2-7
CASRGGSRGSYEQYF
TGTGCCAGTAGGGGGGGGTCTAGGGGCTCCTACGAGCAGTACTTC
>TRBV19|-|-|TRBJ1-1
CASEAGTSMNTEAFF
TGTGCCAGTGAAGCCGGGACTTCAATGAACACTGAAGCTTTCTTT
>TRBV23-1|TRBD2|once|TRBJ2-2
CASSYQRGRNTGELFF
TGCGCCAGCAGTTATCAGCGGGGGAGGAACACCGGGGAGCTGTTTTTT
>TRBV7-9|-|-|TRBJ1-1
CASSPGTNTEAFF
TGTGCCAGCAGCCCCGGGACGAACACTGAAGCTTTCTTT
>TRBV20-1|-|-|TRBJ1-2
CSASGRVGGGYTF
TGCAGTGCTAGTGGAAGGGTAGGTGGAGGCTACACCTTC
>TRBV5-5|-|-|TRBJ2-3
CASSFWADTDTQYF
TGTGCCAGCAGCTTTTGGGCAGACACAGATACGCAGTATTTT
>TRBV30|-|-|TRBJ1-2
CAWSPGEGFYGYTF
TGTGCCTGGTCGCCAGGGGAGGGGTTCTATGGCTACACCTTC
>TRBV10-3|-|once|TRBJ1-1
CAISEEMTGNTEAFF
TGTGCCATCAGTGAAGAGATGACGGGGAACACTGAAGCTTTCTTT
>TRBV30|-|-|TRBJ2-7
CAWSVGVVNEQYF
TGTGCCTGGAGTGTCGGGGTAGTAAACGAGCAGTACTTC
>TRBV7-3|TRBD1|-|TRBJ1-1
CASSSNRQGSEAFF
TGTGCCAGCAGCTCGAACCGACAGGGCTCTGAAGCTTTCTTT
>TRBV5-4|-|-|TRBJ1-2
CASSLELGYTF
TGTGCCAGCAGCTTGGAATTAGGCTACACCTTC
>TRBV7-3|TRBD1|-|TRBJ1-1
CASSSGGRTEAFF
TGTGCCAGCAGCTCAGGGGGCAGGACTGAAGCTTTCTTT
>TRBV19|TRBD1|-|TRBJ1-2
CASSKDRDYGYTF
TGTGCCAGTAGCAAGGACAGGGACTATGGCTACACCTTC
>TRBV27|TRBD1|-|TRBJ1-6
CASSSHRGQRNSPLHF
TGTGCCAGCAGTTCACACAGGGGGCAAAGGAATTCACCCCTCCACTTT
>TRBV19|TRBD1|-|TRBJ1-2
CASSRTGGYGYTF
TGTGCCAGTAGTAGGACAGGGGGCTATGGCTACACCTTC
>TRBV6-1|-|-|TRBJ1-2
CASSEGGTAIQGPDYTF
TGTGCCAGCAGTGAAGGGGGGACCGCTATACAGGGACCTGACTACACCTTC
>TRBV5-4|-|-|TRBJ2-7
CASSSGYDASSYEQYF
TGTGCCAGCAGCTCGGGATATGATGCGAGCTCCTACGAGCAGTACTTC
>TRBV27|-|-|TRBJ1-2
CASSLSEGWGYTF
TGTGCCAGCAGTTTATCGGAGGGCTGGGGCTACACCTTC
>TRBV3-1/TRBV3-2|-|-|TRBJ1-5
CASSQEGMGQPQHF
TGTGCCAGCAGCCAAGAAGGGATGGGCCAGCCCCAGCATTTT
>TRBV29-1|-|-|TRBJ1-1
CSVRGRTEAFF
TGCAGCGTCAGGGGCAGAACTGAAGCTTTCTTT
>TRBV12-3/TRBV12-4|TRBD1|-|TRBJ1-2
CASSQDREYGYTF
TGTGCCAGCAGCCAGGACAGGGAGTATGGCTACACCTTC
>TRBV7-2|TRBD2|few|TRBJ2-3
CASSSPTSRHTQYF
TGTGCCAGCAGCTCACCGACTAGCAGGCATACGCAGTATTTT
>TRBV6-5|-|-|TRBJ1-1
CASSYSRTMNTEAFF
TGTGCCAGCAGTTACTCTCGGACAATGAACACTGAAGCTTTCTTT
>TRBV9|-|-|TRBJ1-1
CASSAERGTAFF
TGTGCCAGCAGCGCTGAAAGGGGGACGGCTTTCTTT
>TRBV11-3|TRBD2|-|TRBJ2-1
CASSPGGTSTDEQFF
TGTGCCAGCAGCCCCGGGGGGACTAGCACAGATGAGCAGTTCTTC
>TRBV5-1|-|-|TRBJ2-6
CASSSDLSSGANVLTF
TGCGCCAGCAGCTCGGACCTCAGCTCTGGGGCCAACGTCCTGACTTTC
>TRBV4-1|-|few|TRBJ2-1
CASSQVVPTSSEQFF
TGCGCCAGCAGCCAAGTAGTCCCGACTTCGAGTGAGCAGTTCTTC
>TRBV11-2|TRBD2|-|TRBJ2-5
CASSLIAGGPRETQYF
TGTGCCAGCAGCTTAATAGCGGGAGGGCCTAGGGAGACCCAGTACTTC
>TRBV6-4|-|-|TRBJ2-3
CASRNTREADTQYF
TGTGCCAGCAGAAACACCAGGGAAGCAGATACGCAGTATTTT
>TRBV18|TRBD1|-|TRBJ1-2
CASSYEDRGGYTF
TGTGCCAGCTCATACGAGGACAGGGGTGGCTACACCTTC
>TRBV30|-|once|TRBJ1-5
CAWSVRSNQPQHF
TGTGCCTGGAGTGTACGGAGCAATCAGCCCCAGCATTTT
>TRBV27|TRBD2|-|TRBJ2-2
CASSYDSGTNTGELFF
TGTGCCAGCAGTTATGATAGCGGGACCAACACCGGGGAGCTGTTTTTT
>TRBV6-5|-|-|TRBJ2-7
CASSLLEIDEQYF
TGTGCCAGCAGCCTCCTAGAGATTGACGAGCAGTACTTC
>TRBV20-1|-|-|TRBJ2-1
CSARGVNEQFF
TGCAGTGCCCGAGGGGTCAATGAGCAGTTCTTC
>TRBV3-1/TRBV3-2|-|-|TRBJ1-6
CASAPLGGSYNSPLHF
TGTGCCAGCGCCCCTCTCGGGGGGTCCTATAATTCACCCCTCCACTTT
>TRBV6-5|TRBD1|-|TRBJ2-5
CASSYADRDLRETQYF
TGTGCCAGCAGTTACGCGGACAGGGATCTACGCGAGACCCAGTACTTC
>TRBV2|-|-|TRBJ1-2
CASSDGQGRYGYTF
TGTGCCAGCAGTGATGGCCAGGGGAGGTATGGCTACACCTTC
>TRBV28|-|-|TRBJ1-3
CASSRVDVNTIYF
TGTGCCAGCTCCCGGGTAGACGTAAACACCATATATTTT
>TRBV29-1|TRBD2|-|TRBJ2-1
CSVVLGTSGDNEQFF
TGCAGCGTTGTTCTCGGGACTAGCGGGGACAATGAGCAGTTCTTC
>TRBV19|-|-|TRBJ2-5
CASSISLRQGRVQETQYF
TGTGCCAGTAGTATTTCCCTAAGACAGGGGAGGGTTCAAGAGACCCAGTACTTC
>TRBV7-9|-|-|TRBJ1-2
CASSFLGPYEHGYTF
TGTGCCAGCAGCTTTCTGGGGCCGTACGAGCATGGCTACACCTTC
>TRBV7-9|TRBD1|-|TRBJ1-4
CASSLQGQGNEKLFF
TGTGCCAGCAGCTTACAGGGACAGGGTAATGAAAAACTGTTTTTT
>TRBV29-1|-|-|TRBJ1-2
CSVEIGENYGYTF
TGCAGCGTTGAAATCGGAGAAAACTATGGCTACACCTTC